This T cell receptor (beta chain) was retrieved from a study of T-cell reconstitution after alpha-beta-depleted transplantation in children. Preparation of the TCRbeta library used unique molecular identifiers. TCRdb recomputed calls from the PCR reads with MiXCR, one row per CDR3 protein. The data show 500,000 to 600,000 distinct CDR3 sequences, around 27% seen once. Per the germline V gene, CDR1 is SGHRS and CDR2 is YFSETQ. The CDR3 has 14 residues. Trimming stripped 0 bases from V and 3 bases from J, with 9 bases between. This chain uses TRBV5-1 with TRBJ2-5; a weak D match, TRBD1 (6 bases). This specimen consisted of PBMCs, obtained before TCRalphabeta/CD19-depleted stem cell transplant. This TCR derives from a boy in the first two years of life with Wiskott-Aldrich syndrome, due to receive a stem cell transplant. The CDR3 loop reads CASSLAWTEETQYF. For the CDR3, the DNA is TGCGCCAGCAGCTTGGCCTGGACAGAAGAGACCCAGTACTTC.